A single sample gave rise to the 21 T cell receptor beta chains below, sequenced in a study of blood T cell repertoires in COVID-19. Repertoires were generated with immunoSEQ multiplex PCR, while TCRdb's copy carries only in-frame clones and drops some. The sample records roughly 15,000 clones, about nine tenths being singletons. Sequencing was carried out using peripheral blood. These receptors originate from a man aged 45-65 years with active COVID-19.

V usage is TRBV5-1 and J usage is TRBJ2-1; D possibly corresponds to TRBD2 (5 bases). The CDR3 contains 16 residues. V dropped 0 bases and J dropped 4 bases, with 14 bases sitting between them. The V gene's germline CDR1 is SGHRS and CDR2 YFSETQ. The CDR3 DNA follows: TGCGCCAGCAGCTTGGGTGGGATCGGGGTATACAATGAGCAGTTCTTC. It codes for CASSLGGIGVYNEQFF.

The chain joins TRBV6-6 to TRBJ1-2; TRBD1 matches at 7 bases. J gave up 1 base and V 6 bases, and 5 bases lay outside the gene matches. The CDR3 runs 14 residues. Germline CDR1 MNHNY, CDR2 SVGAGI (reference sequence). CDR3 in amino acids: CASRRGQNNYGYTF. CDR3 DNA sequence: TGTGCCAGCAGAAGGGGACAGAATAACTATGGCTACACCTTC.

The rearrangement links TRBV19 to TRBJ1-1; D is ambiguous. V shed 9 bases and J shed 0 bases, with 20 bases lying between them. The CDR3 contains 16 residues. Germline V gene lookup returns CDR1 LNHDA and CDR2 SQIVND (reference sequence). The CDR3 DNA follows: TGTGCCAGCGCACTAGGACGTCAGCGGATGAACACTGAAGCTTTCTTT. Encoded protein: CASALGRQRMNTEAFF.

This rearrangement joins TRBV5-5 to TRBJ2-5; D may be TRBD2 (5 bases). This CDR3 spans 14 amino acids. V gave up 0 bases and J gave up 4 bases, with 10 bases separating them. Per the germline V gene, CDR1 is SGHKS and CDR2 is YYEKEE (reference sequence). The DNA for the CDR3 is TGTGCCAGCAGCTTGGCCCAAGGGAGAGAGACCCAGTACTTC. Translated, it gives CASSLAQGRETQYF.

This clone is a singleton in its sample. The rearrangement uses TRBV5-1 and TRBJ2-2; 7 bases are shared with TRBD1. CDR3 length: 16 residues. J was trimmed by 4 bases and V by 0 bases; bases with no gene match: 6. Per germline, CDR1 SGHRS and CDR2 YFSETQ. For the CDR3, the DNA is TGCGCCAGCAGCTTGGCCGGGACAGTTTCCACCGGGGAGCTGTTTTTT. It yields the protein CASSLAGTVSTGELFF.

The chain has TRBV5-6 and TRBJ2-5; 12 bases are a match to TRBD2. This CDR3 spans 18 amino acids. Germline V gene lookup returns CDR1 SGHDT and CDR2 YYEEEE. V lost 3 bases, J lost 5 bases, and 14 bases stayed unmatched. Here the CDR3 reads CASSSIGASGRAPETQYF. The DNA of the CDR3 is TGTGCCAGCAGCTCAATTGGGGCTAGCGGGAGGGCCCCGGAGACCCAGTACTTC.

The V gene is TRBV3-1 (or the pseudogene TRBV3-2), the J gene TRBJ1-4; TRBD1 is a possible D gene (5 bases). CDR1 and CDR2 (germline): LGHDT, YNNKEL (reference sequence). V was shortened by 2 bases and J by 6 bases, with 13 bases between the two germline ends. The CDR3 has 15 amino acids. CDR3 sequence (DNA): TGTGCCAGCAGCCAATCGGGCAGGGAGGATGAAAAACTGTTTTTT. It specifies CASSQSGREDEKLFF.

The chain carries TRBV25-1 and TRBJ2-2; D is unclear. CDR3 length: 13 amino acids. Trimming stripped 0 bases from V and 6 bases from J, with 5 bases between. Germline V gene sequence: CDR1 MGHDK, CDR2 SYGVNS. The CDR3 DNA is TGTGCCAGCAGTGAATATCTTGCCGGGGAGCTGTTTTTT. It is translated as CASSEYLAGELFF.

V is TRBV18 and J is TRBJ1-1; no clear D. CDR3 length equals 14 residues. CDR1 KGHSH and CDR2 LQKENI come from the germline V gene. V was trimmed by 0 bases and J by 3 bases, leaving 8 bases between them. In DNA, the CDR3 is TGTGCCAGCTCACCACCCGACACCTACACTGAAGCTTTCTTT. Its translation: CASSPPDTYTEAFF.

V gene TRBV6-6 combines with J gene TRBJ2-2, with 7 bases that match TRBD1. Trimming at V came to 5 bases and at J to 5 bases, leaving 8 bases not matched to a gene. The germline V gene has CDR1 MNHNY and CDR2 SVGAGI (reference sequence). This CDR3 comprises 15 residues. The CDR3 nucleotides are TGTGCCAGCAGTCATCCTTCACAGGGGACCGGGGAGCTGTTTTTT. Residues: CASSHPSQGTGELFF.

The rearrangement uses TRBV10-3 and TRBJ1-1, with a possible D match to TRBD1 (6 bases). The V end lost 6 bases, the J end lost 0 bases, and 11 bases lay between the germline ends. The CDR3 contains 14 residues. CDR1 and CDR2 (germline): ENHRY, SYGVKD. Here the CDR3 reads CAIRDSKMNTEAFF. As DNA, the CDR3 is TGTGCCATCAGGGACAGCAAGATGAACACTGAAGCTTTCTTT.

The chain links TRBV5-6 to TRBJ2-7; 7 bases align to TRBD2. Germline V CDR1 and CDR2: SGHDT, YYEEEE. This CDR3 has 14 residues. Losses at the gene ends were 2 bases for V and 2 bases for J; bases not matched to a gene: 4. CDR3 sequence reads: CASSLGTTTYEQYF. CDR3 sequence (DNA): TGTGCCAGCAGCTTAGGGACTACCACCTACGAGCAGTACTTC. Full variable domain (missing parts from reference TRBV5-6 and TRBJ2-7): DAGVTQSPTHLIKTRGQQVTLRCSPKSGHDTVSWYQQALGQGPQFIFQYYEEEERQRGNFPDRFSGHQFPNYSSELNVNALLLGDSALYLCASSLGTTTYEQYFGPGTRLTVT.

The rearrangement joins TRBV11-2 to TRBJ1-6; 7 bases are a match to TRBD1. The CDR3 spans 14 residues. After removal of 5 bases from V and 6 bases from J, the junction contained 4 bases not matched to a gene. CDR1 is SGHAT and CDR2 is FQNNGV in the germline V gene. This chain's CDR3 is CASSAGTVNSPLHF. CDR3 nucleotides: TGTGCCAGCAGCGCAGGGACAGTTAATTCACCCCTCCACTTT. Filled out from reference TRBV11-2 and TRBJ1-6, the complete variable domain reads EAGVAQSPRYKIIEKRQSVAFWCNPISGHATLYWYQQILGQGPKLLIQFQNNGVVDDSQLPKDRFSAERLKGVDSTLKIQPAKLEDSAVYLCASSAGTVNSPLHFGNGTRLTVT.

The rearrangement links TRBV14 to TRBJ1-2, with D uncertain. Trimming pared 4 bases from V and 8 bases from J, leaving 14 bases between. Germline V gene lookup returns CDR1 SGHDN and CDR2 FVKESK. The CDR3 has 13 amino acids. The CDR3 here is CASSRTSTGGYTF. In DNA, the CDR3 is TGTGCCAGCAGCCGAACAAGTACGGGGGGCTACACCTTC.

V gene TRBV12-5 combines with J gene TRBJ2-3; 8 bases line up with TRBD1. The germline V gene has CDR1 LGHNT and CDR2 FRNRAP. CDR3 size: 16 residues. V shed 1 base and J 3 bases; nucleotides not matched to a gene: 6. The CDR3 loop reads CASGLGSGGWTDTQYF. DNA of the CDR3: TGTGCTAGTGGTTTGGGTTCAGGGGGCTGGACAGATACGCAGTATTTT.

The gene calls are TRBV19 and TRBJ1-5, with 9 bases fitting TRBD1. CDR3 size: 16 residues. Per the germline V gene, CDR1 is LNHDA and CDR2 is SQIVND (reference sequence). V lost 2 bases to trimming and J lost 5 bases; unmatched junction nucleotides: 7. The CDR3 coding sequence is TGTGCCAGTAGTATAACGGGACAGGGAAAGGATCAGCCCCAGCATTTT. Its translation: CASSITGQGKDQPQHF.

The rearrangement uses TRBV5-4 and TRBJ1-1; TRBD1 is a possible D gene (5 bases). V was shortened by 3 bases and J by 1 base, with 10 bases between the two germline ends. The CDR3 contains 14 residues. Germline CDR1 reads SGHNT; CDR2 reads YYREEE (reference sequence). CDR3 coding DNA: TGTGCCAGCAGCTCTCAGGGAGGGAACACTGAAGCTTTCTTT. Translation: CASSSQGGNTEAFF.

V and J are TRBV11-2 and TRBJ2-5, with 7 bases matching TRBD2. This CDR3 contains 15 residues. Germline V lookup: CDR1 SGHAT, CDR2 FQNNGV. V lost 5 bases, J lost 4 bases, and 10 bases stayed unmatched. This chain's CDR3 is CASSPRGGAPETQYF. The CDR3 nucleotides are TGTGCCAGCAGCCCCCGGGGAGGGGCCCCAGAGACCCAGTACTTC.

J is TRBJ2-1 and V is TRBV20-1; 11 nucleotides match TRBD2. CDR3 size: 11 residues. Germline CDR1 and CDR2: DFQATT and SNEGSKA (reference sequence). The junction had 2 bases not matched to a gene; V was cut back by 7 bases and J by 9 bases. Here the CDR3 reads CSVLAGGEQFF. DNA for the CDR3: TGCAGTGTTCTAGCGGGAGGTGAGCAGTTCTTC.

The chain carries TRBV28 and TRBJ2-1; TRBD1 aligns across 7 bases. This CDR3 has 15 residues. V dropped 2 bases and J dropped 9; count of bases not matched to a gene: 10. Germline values: CDR1 MDHEN, CDR2 SYDVKM. The CDR3 region is CASSLIQGYGFEQFF. The CDR3, as DNA: TGTGCCAGCAGTTTAATACAGGGGTATGGTTTTGAGCAGTTCTTC.

CDR3 amino acids: CACQNTDTQYF. The DNA of the CDR3 is TGTGCCTGTCAGAACACAGATACGCAGTATTTT. The chain links TRBV19 to TRBJ2-3; D gene ambiguous. This CDR3 contains 11 residues. V dropped 11 bases and J dropped 2 bases, with 8 bases sitting between them. CDR1 is LNHDA, CDR2 SQIVND, per germline (reference sequence). Filled out from reference TRBV19 and TRBJ2-3, the complete variable domain reads DGGITQSPKYLFRKEGQNVTLSCEQNLNHDAMYWYRQDPGQGLRLIYYSQIVNDFQKGDIAEGYSVSREKKESFPLTVTSAQKNPTAFYLCACQNTDTQYFGPGTRLTVL.